This TCR beta chain was captured in a study of cytomegalovirus exposure and HLA in healthy donors. As concerns this clone: As yet, its antigen is unknown.

Germline values: CDR1 MNHEY, CDR2 SMNVEV (reference sequence). This CDR3 has 14 amino acids. V gave up 6 bases and J gave up 3 bases, with 12 bases separating them. Points from the study as a whole: A missense variant in DCLRE1C was later tied to TCR beta V- and J-gene trimming. With further analysis later on, most CMV-associated TCR beta chains appeared HLA-restricted. What a later analysis reportedly showed was that an Asian-associated ancestry cluster had fewer N-insertions than the roughly 670-donor mean.

This PCR relied on a set of 60 Vbeta primers and 13 Jbeta primers. Here immunoSEQ multiplex PCR was the method, and the copy in TCRdb shows in-frame clones only, minus some. This sample has 110,000 to 150,000 clones, with over 8% found just once. The TCR sequence derives from a male donor in good health and CMV-seronegative. The chain has TRBV27 and TRBJ1-5; perhaps TRBD1 as D (5 bases). The sample comprised PBMCs. This CDR3 reads CASRRGGNNQPQHF. The CDR3 coding sequence is TGTGCCAGCAGACGGGGGGGAAACAATCAGCCCCAGCATTTT.